The 9 T cell receptor beta chains below were found in one sample sequenced in a study of post-analysis software for immune sequencing data. TCR beta cDNA libraries included unique molecular identifiers. Each CDR3 protein gets one entry after TCRdb re-called the PCR reads with MiXCR. The sample holds some 260,000 distinct CDR3 sequences, less than 40% seen once. Findings and limits, study-wide: Five TRBV segments, including TRBV5-6, TRBV5-1 and TRBV20-1, were more frequent in patients than controls.

No cognate antigen is known for these TCRs. Sequenced: blood. These receptor sequences come from a girl aged 5 to 17 with multiple sclerosis.

Turning to this clonotype: Since a much larger clone is just one base distant, this may be a read error. The chain couples TRBV2 to TRBJ2-1; 11 nucleotides match TRBD2. The better agreement between TRBJ2-7 and the DNA end casts doubt on the J call. The CDR3 length is 16 residues. Germline V gene sequence: CDR1 SNHLY, CDR2 FYNNEI. This CDR3 is CASTWTSGLNYNEQYF. Here the CDR3 DNA reads TGTGCCAGCACCTGGACTAGCGGGCTGAATTACAATGAGCAGTACTTC.

This clonotype was counted at least ten times. The V call is TRBV7-9, the J call TRBJ2-3; 10 bases fit TRBD2. This CDR3 spans 19 amino acids. The J segment lost 0 bases and the V segment lost 5 bases, leaving 14 bases of the junction unmatched. CDR1 and CDR2 from the germline V gene are SEHNR and FQNEAQ (reference sequence). The CDR3 loop reads CASSPRGLAGADSTDTQYF. The CDR3 bases are TGTGCCAGCAGCCCGAGGGGCCTAGCGGGGGCCGATAGCACAGATACGCAGTATTTT.

A few counts support this clonotype. The V and J genes are TRBV9 and TRBJ1-2; TRBD1 might be the D (5 bases). CDR1 is SGDLS, CDR2 YYNGEE, per germline. CDR3 size: 16 residues. Trimming cost V 0 bases and J 3 bases, with 15 bases left between them. In DNA, the CDR3 is TGTGCCAGCAGCGTAGAAGCCGGGACCGCTTACTATGGCTACACCTTC. Protein sequence: CASSVEAGTAYYGYTF.

The chain links TRBV9 to TRBJ1-1; the D is unclear. Germline CDR1 SGDLS, CDR2 YYNGEE. This CDR3 comprises 15 residues. V shed 0 bases and J shed 0 bases, with 9 bases lying between them. DNA of the CDR3: TGTGCCAGCAGCGTAGGGGAACGAATGAACACTGAAGCTTTCTTT. It yields the protein CASSVGERMNTEAFF.

This clonotype was seen repeatedly, ten times or more. This chain connects TRBV4-1 to TRBJ2-1; D is unclear. Trimming took 0 bases from V and 5 from J, leaving 14 bases between them. CDR3 length: 16 residues. Germline CDR1 is MGHRA and CDR2 is YSYEKL. The CDR3 sequence: CASSQEPANGDNEQFF. As DNA, the CDR3 is TGCGCCAGCAGCCAAGAACCGGCCAACGGCGACAATGAGCAGTTCTTC.

This chain connects TRBV6-1 to TRBJ2-7, with 7 bases matching TRBD2. CDR1 and CDR2 from the germline V gene are MNHNS and SASEGT. J was trimmed by 2 bases and V by 6 bases; bases with no gene match: 4. This CDR3 comprises 13 residues. CDR3 region: CASRESGTYEQYF. The DNA of the CDR3 is TGTGCCAGCAGAGAAAGCGGGACCTACGAGCAGTACTTC.

This clonotype was seen many times. The gene calls are TRBV12-3 or TRBV12-4 and TRBJ2-5; the D gene is possibly TRBD2 (7 bases). The CDR3 is 16 residues long. V lost 4 bases and J 7 bases, leaving 22 bases between the germline ends. The CDR3 here is CASSWGGPVSPGTQYF. CDR3 nucleotides: TGTGCCAGCAGTTGGGGGGGGCCAGTCTCACCCGGGACCCAGTACTTC.

There are many counts of this clonotype. The genes are TRBV7-2 and TRBJ1-2, with 7 bases lining up with TRBD1. The V gene end was trimmed by 5 bases and the J gene end by 4 bases; junction bases not matched to a gene: 10. Germline lookup yields CDR1 SGHTA and CDR2 FQGNSA. This CDR3 spans 15 amino acids. The CDR3 bases are TGTGCCAGCAGCCTCGAACAGGGGCGCATCTATGGCTACACCTTC. Encoded protein: CASSLEQGRIYGYTF.

This clonotype was observed a few times. A read error is possible here, since a much larger clone lies one base away. The chain couples TRBV29-1 to TRBJ2-5; tentatively, D is TRBD2 (6 bases). Looked up from germline, CDR1 is SQVTM and CDR2 is ANQGSEA. Trimming took 5 bases from V and 11 from J, leaving 21 bases between them. The CDR3 length is 13 residues. The CDR3 sequence: CSVRGGANNEQYF. CDR3 nucleotide sequence: TGCAGCGTTCGGGGAGGCGCGAACAATGAGCAGTACTTC. The full variable domain, rest sourced from reference TRBV29-1 and TRBJ2-5, is SAVISQKPSRDICQRGTSLTIQCQVDSQVTMMFWYRQQPGQSLTLIATANQGSEATYESGFVIDKFPISRPNLTFSTLTVSNMSPEDSSIYLCSVRGGANNEQYFGPGTRLLVL.